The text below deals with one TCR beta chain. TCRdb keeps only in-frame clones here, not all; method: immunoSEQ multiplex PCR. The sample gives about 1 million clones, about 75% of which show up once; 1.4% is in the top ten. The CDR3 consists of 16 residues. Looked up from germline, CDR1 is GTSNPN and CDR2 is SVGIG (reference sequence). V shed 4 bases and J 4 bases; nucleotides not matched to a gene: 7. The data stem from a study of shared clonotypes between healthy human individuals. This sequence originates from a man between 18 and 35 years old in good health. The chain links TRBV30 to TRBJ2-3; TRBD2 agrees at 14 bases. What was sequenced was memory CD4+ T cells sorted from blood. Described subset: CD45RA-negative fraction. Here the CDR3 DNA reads TGTGCCTGGACCTTGGGACTAGCGGGAGTAGCAGATACGCAGTATTTT. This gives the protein CAWTLGLAGVADTQYF.